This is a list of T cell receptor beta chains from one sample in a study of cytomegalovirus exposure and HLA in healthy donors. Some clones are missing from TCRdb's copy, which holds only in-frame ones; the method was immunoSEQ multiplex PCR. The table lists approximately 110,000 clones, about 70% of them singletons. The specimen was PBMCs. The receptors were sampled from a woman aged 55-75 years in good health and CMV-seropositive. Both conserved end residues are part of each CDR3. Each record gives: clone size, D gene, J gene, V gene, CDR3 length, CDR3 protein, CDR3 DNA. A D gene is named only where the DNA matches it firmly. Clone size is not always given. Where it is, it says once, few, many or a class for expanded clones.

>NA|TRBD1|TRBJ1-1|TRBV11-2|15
CASSLQGQLNTEAFF
TGTGCCAGCAGCCTACAGGGACAGTTGAACACTGAAGCTTTCTTT
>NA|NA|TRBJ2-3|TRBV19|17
CASSVGSQSFSTDTQYF
TGTGCCAGTAGTGTAGGATCACAGAGTTTTAGCACAGATACGCAGTATTTT
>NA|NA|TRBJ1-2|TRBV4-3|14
CASSQPGQNYGYTF
TGCGCCAGCAGCCAACCCGGACAGAACTATGGCTACACCTTC
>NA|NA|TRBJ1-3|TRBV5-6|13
CASSSYSGNTIYF
TGTGCCAGCAGCTCCTACAGTGGAAACACCATATATTTT
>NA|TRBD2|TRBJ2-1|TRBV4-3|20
CASSQDETSRRLSAYNEQFF
TGCGCCAGCAGCCAAGATGAGACTAGCCGTCGGCTTTCCGCCTACAATGAGCAGTTCTTC
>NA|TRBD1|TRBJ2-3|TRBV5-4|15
CASSLSGQGSDTQYF
TGTGCCAGCAGCTTGTCCGGACAGGGCTCAGATACGCAGTATTTT
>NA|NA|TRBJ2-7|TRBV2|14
CASSVREDTYEQYF
TGTGCCAGCAGTGTTCGAGAGGACACTTACGAGCAGTACTTC
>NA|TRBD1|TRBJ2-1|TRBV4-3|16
CASSQDGQGAYNEQFF
TGCGCCAGCAGCCAAGATGGGCAGGGGGCTTACAATGAGCAGTTCTTC
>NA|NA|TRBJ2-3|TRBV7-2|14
CASSHDSGTDTQYF
TGTGCCAGCAGCCACGACAGTGGCACAGATACGCAGTATTTT
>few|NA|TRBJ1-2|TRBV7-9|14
CASSLGVAGGGYTF
TGTGCCAGCAGCTTAGGCGTAGCAGGAGGTGGCTACACCTTC